This is a list of T cell receptor beta chains from one sample in a study of T cell responses to AZD1222 COVID-19 vaccine. Libraries were prepared by immunoSEQ multiplex PCR; TCRdb keeps only in-frame clonotypes and omits some of them. The sample carries some 62,000 clones, approximately 83% recorded once. Sequencing was performed on peripheral blood, taken on day 0 of AZD1222 vaccination. These receptors all stem from an adult in good health. CDR3s include the opening cysteine and the closing phenylalanine or tryptophan. D genes are given only for firm matches. Only some rows state a clone size, as once, few, many or a class for expanded clones.

j_call	cdr3_length	v_call	d_call	clone_size	cdr3_aa	cdr3_nt
TRBJ2-1	13	TRBV10-2	-	-	CASRFSGFDEQFF	TGCGCCAGCAGATTTTCGGGGTTCGATGAGCAGTTCTTC
TRBJ2-2	15	TRBV7-8	TRBD1	-	CASRAWTGAAGELFF	TGTGCCAGCAGAGCTTGGACAGGGGCCGCCGGGGAGCTGTTTTTT
TRBJ2-5	15	TRBV13	TRBD2	once	CASSSHLAGQETQYF	TGTGCCAGCAGCTCCCATCTAGCGGGCCAAGAGACCCAGTACTTC
TRBJ2-1	16	TRBV4-3	-	many	CASSQDSVSTYNEQFF	TGCGCCAGCAGCCAAGATAGTGTATCTACCTACAATGAGCAGTTCTTC
TRBJ2-7	14	TRBV9	-	-	CASSALPLGGEQYF	TGTGCCAGCAGCGCCCTTCCCCTGGGCGGTGAGCAGTACTTC
TRBJ1-3	14	TRBV30	TRBD1	-	CAWATGDFGNTIYF	TGTGCCTGGGCAACAGGGGATTTTGGAAACACCATATATTTT
TRBJ2-5	14	TRBV7-3	-	once	CASSTFGGLETQYF	TGTGCCAGCAGTACCTTCGGGGGTCTAGAGACCCAGTACTTC
TRBJ2-5	15	TRBV24-1	-	-	CATSDRTDKRGTQYF	TGTGCCACCAGTGATCGGACGGATAAGAGAGGGACCCAGTACTTC
TRBJ2-6	17	TRBV11-3	-	-	CASSPTGTASGANVLTF	TGTGCCAGCAGTCCGACCGGGACCGCTTCTGGGGCCAACGTCCTGACTTTC
TRBJ1-2	12	TRBV6-2/TRBV6-3	-	-	CASSYSGGGYTF	TGTGCCAGCAGTTACTCCGGGGGTGGCTACACCTTC
TRBJ2-5	15	TRBV19	-	-	CASSAHGDSWETQYF	TGTGCCAGTAGTGCTCACGGGGACTCTTGGGAGACCCAGTACTTC
TRBJ2-2	12	TRBV29-1	-	-	CSGGFDTGELFF	TGCAGCGGGGGGTTTGACACCGGGGAGCTGTTTTTT
TRBJ1-5	15	TRBV6-5	TRBD1	-	CASRKTGGSNQPQHF	TGTGCCAGCAGGAAGACAGGGGGAAGCAATCAGCCCCAGCATTTT
TRBJ1-3	16	TRBV4-1	-	-	CASSQELQNSGNTIYF	TGCGCCAGCAGCCAAGAGCTACAGAACTCTGGAAACACCATATATTTT
TRBJ1-1	13	TRBV2	-	-	CASSAGVFTEAFF	TGTGCCAGCAGTGCAGGGGTTTTCACTGAAGCTTTCTTT
TRBJ2-1	12	TRBV10-3	TRBD1	-	CAIADRGNEQFF	TGTGCCATCGCAGACAGGGGAAATGAGCAGTTCTTC
TRBJ2-7	14	TRBV11-1	-	few	CASSLQGSSYEQYF	TGTGCCAGCAGCCTACAGGGATCTTCCTACGAGCAGTACTTC
TRBJ2-1	18	TRBV7-2	-	-	CASSLHGPSSSSYNEQFF	TGTGCCAGCAGTCTACATGGACCGTCGAGCAGCTCCTACAATGAGCAGTTCTTC
TRBJ1-4	17	TRBV9	-	few	CASSVGVMGGGSEKLFF	TGTGCCAGCAGCGTAGGGGTGATGGGGGGAGGCAGTGAAAAACTGTTTTTT
TRBJ2-2	14	TRBV9	-	once	CASSRTELSGELFF	TGTGCCAGCAGCAGGACAGAGCTGAGCGGGGAGCTGTTTTTT
TRBJ2-3	14	TRBV10-1	-	once	CASSDPGLRGTQYF	TGCGCCAGCAGTGACCCGGGACTTCGCGGAACGCAGTATTTT
TRBJ1-1	14	TRBV13	TRBD1	-	CASSASHRGRQAFF	TGTGCCAGCAGCGCCTCCCACAGGGGCCGACAAGCTTTCTTT
TRBJ1-2	14	TRBV5-1	TRBD1	-	CASRPGGGDYGYTF	TGCGCCAGCAGACCCGGAGGGGGCGACTATGGCTACACCTTC
TRBJ1-6	16	TRBV9	-	-	CASSRPPAKGNSPLHF	TGTGCCAGCAGCCGCCCTCCGGCAAAGGGTAATTCACCCCTCCACTTT
TRBJ1-1	18	TRBV4-3	TRBD1	-	CASSQDRIGDRVDTEAFF	TGCGCCAGCAGCCAAGATCGAATTGGGGACAGGGTTGACACTGAAGCTTTCTTT
TRBJ1-1	11	TRBV28	-	-	CASSFRTEAFF	TGTGCCAGCAGTTTTCGGACCGAGGCTTTCTTT
TRBJ1-1	13	TRBV5-6	-	few	CASSQTENTEAFF	TGTGCCAGCAGTCAGACAGAGAACACTGAAGCTTTCTTT
TRBJ2-5	14	TRBV6-5	-	-	CASSYQTLGQTQYF	TGTGCCAGCAGTTACCAAACACTAGGGCAGACCCAGTACTTC
TRBJ1-5	14	TRBV6-5	-	-	CASSYGPINQPQHF	TGTGCCAGCAGTTACGGACCGATCAATCAGCCCCAGCATTTT
TRBJ2-7	16	TRBV2	TRBD1	-	CASSVGDSRGSYEQYF	TGTGCCAGCAGTGTGGGGGACAGCCGAGGGTCCTACGAGCAGTACTTC
TRBJ1-3	17	TRBV12-5	-	-	CASGFVAGGYGGNTIYF	TGTGCTAGTGGTTTTGTAGCCGGGGGGTACGGTGGAAACACCATATATTTT
TRBJ2-3	15	TRBV7-9	-	-	CASSPAGSSTDTQYF	TGTGCCAGCAGCCCCGCAGGGTCTAGCACAGATACGCAGTATTTT
TRBJ2-3	16	TRBV2	TRBD2	-	CASSPWERGVTDTQYF	TGTGCCAGCAGTCCCTGGGAGCGGGGGGTTACAGATACGCAGTATTTT
TRBJ2-1	15	TRBV7-8	-	-	CASSLERAQSNEQFF	TGTGCCAGCAGCTTAGAGCGGGCCCAAAGCAATGAGCAGTTCTTC
TRBJ2-5	14	TRBV7-9	-	-	CASSPRAQQETQYF	TGTGCCAGCAGCCCGAGGGCGCAGCAAGAGACCCAGTACTTC
TRBJ2-1	17	TRBV25-1	TRBD2	-	CASSALGRTSAINEQFF	TGTGCCAGCAGTGCCCTAGGTAGGACTAGCGCCATTAATGAGCAGTTCTTC
TRBJ1-5	16	TRBV4-3	-	-	CASSQVVFGGDQPQHF	TGCGCCAGCAGCCAAGTAGTGTTTGGAGGGGATCAGCCCCAGCATTTT
TRBJ2-7	11	TRBV3-1/TRBV3-2	-	few	CASGASYEQYF	TGTGCCAGCGGGGCTTCCTACGAGCAGTACTTC
TRBJ2-3	11	TRBV12-3/TRBV12-4	-	-	CASSSTDTQYF	TGTGCCAGCAGTTCGACAGATACGCAGTATTTT
TRBJ1-4	17	TRBV4-3	-	-	CASSQDRPRGRHEKLFF	TGCGCCAGCAGCCAAGACCGCCCAAGGGGCCGGCATGAAAAACTGTTTTTT
TRBJ2-1	14	TRBV29-1	TRBD1	-	CSVGDSSSYNEQFF	TGCAGCGTGGGGGACAGTTCCTCCTACAATGAGCAGTTCTTC